The rows below give T cell receptor beta chains drawn from one sample of a study of blood T cells in healthy people across ages. TCRdb re-called the 5' RACE reads through MiXCR, storing one row per CDR3 protein. The sample shows some 1.4 million distinct CDR3 sequences, 42% of them seen only once. Material: blood. These receptors all stem from a woman aged 18-29 years in good health. CDR3s include the opening cysteine and the closing phenylalanine or tryptophan. The order of the fields is V gene, J gene, CDR3 protein.

V: TRBV7-2
J: TRBJ2-1
CDR3: CASSSGTSADRQFF

V: TRBV18
J: TRBJ2-1
CDR3: CASSPSSGVGYEQFF

V: TRBV15
J: TRBJ1-5
CDR3: CATSRGERQPQHF

V: TRBV20-1
J: TRBJ1-1
CDR3: CSAPALQGATEAFF

V: TRBV5-1
J: TRBJ1-1
CDR3: CASRLGETEAFF

V: TRBV20-1
J: TRBJ2-1
CDR3: CSASGSNYNEQFF

V: TRBV6-5
J: TRBJ2-7
CDR3: CASSYSGGTPYEQYF

V: TRBV4-2
J: TRBJ2-1
CDR3: CASSQEGGGYNEQFF

V: TRBV5-1
J: TRBJ2-7
CDR3: CASSLSDRETYEQYF

V: TRBV12-5
J: TRBJ2-5
CDR3: CASGLQWETQYF

V: TRBV11-2
J: TRBJ2-1
CDR3: CASSLEDFYNEQFF

V: TRBV29-1
J: TRBJ1-5
CDR3: CSVGGEVGSNQPQHF

V: TRBV29-1
J: TRBJ2-3
CDR3: CSVDGLAGPYTDTQYF

V: TRBV7-2
J: TRBJ2-1
CDR3: CASTTSPSSGEQFF

V: TRBV20-1
J: TRBJ2-3
CDR3: CSARGLAGGLSTDTQYF

V: TRBV5-1
J: TRBJ2-7
CDR3: CASRSKASADEQYF

V: TRBV10-1
J: TRBJ2-3
CDR3: CASSESLAGSFGTQYF

V: TRBV6-5
J: TRBJ2-5
CDR3: CASSGPGEETQYF

V: TRBV4-1
J: TRBJ2-7
CDR3: CASSQESAIGSYEQYF

V: TRBV7-2
J: TRBJ1-2
CDR3: CASSLFGGSGNYGYTF

V: TRBV12-3/TRBV12-4
J: TRBJ1-5
CDR3: CASGYGGTGFNQPQHF

V: TRBV10-3
J: TRBJ1-2
CDR3: CAISGAGQGARGYTF

V: TRBV9
J: TRBJ2-3
CDR3: CASSVRLGTTDTQYF

V: TRBV20-1
J: TRBJ1-1
CDR3: CSAAGTGKTEAFF

V: TRBV7-9
J: TRBJ2-3
CDR3: CASTKTADTQYF

V: TRBV12-5
J: TRBJ2-1
CDR3: CASGLVSGLAGDKDEQFF

V: TRBV10-3
J: TRBJ1-1
CDR3: CAISEPTGGSNTEAFF

V: TRBV7-2
J: TRBJ2-7
CDR3: CASSPWTYSYEQYF

V: TRBV12-3/TRBV12-4
J: TRBJ1-5
CDR3: CASSPVAQNQPQHF

V: TRBV6-5
J: TRBJ1-1
CDR3: CASRPSAGDTEAFF

V: TRBV10-3
J: TRBJ2-5
CDR3: CAISESGETQYF

V: TRBV20-1
J: TRBJ1-4
CDR3: CSASGQGGQVFF

V: TRBV3-1
J: TRBJ2-3
CDR3: CASSQARPAQDTQYF

V: TRBV7-2
J: .
CDR3: CASSLGLAVCEQYF

V: TRBV27
J: .
CDR3: CASTGGARNEQYF

V: TRBV4-1
J: TRBJ2-5
CDR3: CASSQPAGGMETQYF

V: TRBV2
J: TRBJ1-1
CDR3: CASSEAGWEAFF

V: TRBV20-1
J: TRBJ2-2
CDR3: CSARGTETGELFF

V: TRBV9
J: TRBJ2-5
CDR3: CASSLRTSGRGTQYF

V: TRBV7-8
J: TRBJ2-3
CDR3: CASSRFLLASPTDTQYF

V: TRBV27
J: TRBJ1-6
CDR3: CASSLTRTARSSYNSPLHF

V: TRBV27
J: TRBJ1-2
CDR3: CASSLSAPGTPYGYTF

V: TRBV2
J: TRBJ1-1
CDR3: CASSAGSSESEAFF

V: TRBV10-2
J: TRBJ2-1
CDR3: CASSVLAGHYNEQFF

V: TRBV27
J: TRBJ2-1
CDR3: CASSLDPPDSYNEQFF

V: TRBV7-2
J: TRBJ2-5
CDR3: CASSPVRAGGEETQYF

V: TRBV4-1
J: TRBJ2-1
CDR3: CASGLYPVGLTSYNEQFF